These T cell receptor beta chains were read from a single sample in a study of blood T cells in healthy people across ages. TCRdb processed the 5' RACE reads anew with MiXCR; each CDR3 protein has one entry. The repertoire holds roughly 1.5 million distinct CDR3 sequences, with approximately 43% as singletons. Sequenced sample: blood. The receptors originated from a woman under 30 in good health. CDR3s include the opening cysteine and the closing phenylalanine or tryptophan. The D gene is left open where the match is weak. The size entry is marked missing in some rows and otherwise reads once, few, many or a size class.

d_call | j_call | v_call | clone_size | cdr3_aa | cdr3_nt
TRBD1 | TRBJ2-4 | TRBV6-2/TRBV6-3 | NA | CASSPFRQGAKNIQYF | TGTGCCAGCAGTCCTTTTCGACAGGGAGCCAAAAACATTCAGTACTTC
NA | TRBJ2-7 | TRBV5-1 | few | CASSDTSSPLNYEQYF | TGCGCCAGCAGCGACACTAGTTCCCCGCTGAACTACGAGCAGTACTTC
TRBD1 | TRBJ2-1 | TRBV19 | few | CASSGDRGLSGNEQFF | TGTGCCAGTAGTGGGGACAGGGGGTTGTCAGGCAATGAGCAGTTCTTC
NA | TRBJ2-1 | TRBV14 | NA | CASSQDPIRGSNKYNEQFF | TGTGCCAGCAGCCAAGATCCGATCCGGGGGTCGAATAAATACAATGAGCAGTTCTTC
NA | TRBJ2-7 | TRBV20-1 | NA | CSARQKNTNEQYF | TGCAGTGCTAGACAAAAAAATACGAATGAGCAGTACTTC
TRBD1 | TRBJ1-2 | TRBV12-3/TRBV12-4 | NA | CASTLRPVLDRDGYTF | TGTGCCAGCACCTTAAGGCCCGTCTTAGACAGGGATGGCTACACCTTC
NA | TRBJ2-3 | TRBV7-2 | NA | CASSLISRTDTQYF | TGTGCCAGCAGCTTAATTTCACGCACAGATACGCAGTATTTT
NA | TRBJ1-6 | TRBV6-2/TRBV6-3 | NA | CASRSHGDSPLHF | TGTGCCAGCCGAAGTCACGGAGATTCACCCCTCCACTTT
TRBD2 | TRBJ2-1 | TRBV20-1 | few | CSAGLAGTYNEQFF | TGCAGTGCTGGACTAGCGGGGACCTACAATGAGCAGTTCTTC
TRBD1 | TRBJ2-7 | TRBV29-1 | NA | CSVKTGGSYNEQYF | TGCAGCGTTAAAACAGGGGGCTCCTACAATGAGCAGTACTTC
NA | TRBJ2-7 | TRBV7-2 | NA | CASGKLYNEQYF | TGTGCCAGCGGGAAGTTGTACAATGAGCAGTACTTC
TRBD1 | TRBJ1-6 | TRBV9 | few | CASSVAGGSNSPLHF | TGTGCCAGCAGCGTAGCAGGGGGTAGTAATTCACCCCTCCACTTT
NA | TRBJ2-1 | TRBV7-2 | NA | CASSSGGSGGYNEQFF | TGTGCCAGCAGCTCCGGTGGTAGCGGAGGGTACAATGAGCAGTTCTTC
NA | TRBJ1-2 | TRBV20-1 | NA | CSARDRVGKGYTF | TGCAGTGCTAGAGATCGGGTGGGGAAAGGCTACACCTTC
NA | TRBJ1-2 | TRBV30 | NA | CAWTVSDYGYTF | TGTGCCTGGACAGTTAGCGACTATGGCTACACCTTC
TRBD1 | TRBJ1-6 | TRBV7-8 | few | CASSPIRGTGTYNSPLHF | TGTGCCAGCAGCCCTATCAGAGGGACAGGGACATATAATTCACCCCTCCACTTT
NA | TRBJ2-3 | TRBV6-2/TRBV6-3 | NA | CASSSLAESSTDTQYF | TGTGCCAGCAGTTCCTTGGCGGAGTCAAGCACAGATACGCAGTATTTT
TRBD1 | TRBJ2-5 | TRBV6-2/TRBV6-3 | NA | CATTGAVTQETQYF | TGTGCCACGACAGGGGCCGTGACCCAAGAGACCCAGTACTTC
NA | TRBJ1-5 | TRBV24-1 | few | CATAQTGHQPQHF | TGTGCCACCGCCCAAACAGGGCATCAGCCCCAGCATTTT
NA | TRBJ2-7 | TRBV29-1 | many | CSVGAVLGEQYF | TGCAGCGTTGGGGCAGTTCTCGGCGAGCAGTACTTC
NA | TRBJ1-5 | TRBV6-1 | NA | CASSEGDYSNQPQHF | TGTGCCAGCAGTGAAGGGGATTATAGCAATCAGCCCCAGCATTTT
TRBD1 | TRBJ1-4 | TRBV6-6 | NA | CASRETGIGEKLFF | TGTGCCAGCAGGGAGACAGGGATTGGCGAAAAACTGTTTTTT
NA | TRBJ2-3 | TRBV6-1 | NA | CASSRLGWDTQYF | TGTGCCAGCAGCCGACTAGGGTGGGATACGCAGTATTTT
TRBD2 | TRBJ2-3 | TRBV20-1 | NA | CSAKRGTTDTQYF | TGCAGTGCAAAGCGGGGAACCACAGATACGCAGTATTTT
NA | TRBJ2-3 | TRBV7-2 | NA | CASSFEGVSDTQYF | TGTGCCAGCAGCTTTGAGGGGGTATCAGATACGCAGTATTTT
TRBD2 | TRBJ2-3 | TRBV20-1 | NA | CSARRLVAGLEDTQYF | TGCAGTGCTAGGCGATTGGTAGCGGGGTTGGAAGATACGCAGTATTTT
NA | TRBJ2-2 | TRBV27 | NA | CASGVPGPGELFF | TGTGCCAGCGGTGTACCGGGACCCGGGGAGCTGTTTTTT
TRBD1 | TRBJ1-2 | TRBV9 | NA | CASSVARDRAYGYTF | TGTGCCAGCAGCGTAGCTCGAGACAGGGCCTATGGCTACACCTTC
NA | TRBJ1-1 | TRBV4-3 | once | CASSQERRRQNTEAFF | TGCGCCAGCAGCCAAGAGAGGAGGAGACAGAACACTGAAGCTTTCTTT
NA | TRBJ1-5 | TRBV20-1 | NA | CSAMGGHQPQHF | TGCAGTGCTATGGGGGGGCATCAGCCCCAGCATTTT
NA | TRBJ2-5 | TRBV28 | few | CASSRSSETQYF | TGTGCCAGCAGTAGGTCTTCGGAGACCCAGTACTTC
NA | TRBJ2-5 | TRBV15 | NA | CATSSLDIQETWYF | TGTGCCACCAGCAGCCTGGACATCCAAGAGACCTGGTACTTC
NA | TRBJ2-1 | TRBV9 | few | CASSVSGTNEQFF | TGTGCCAGCAGCGTCTCAGGAACCAATGAGCAGTTCTTC
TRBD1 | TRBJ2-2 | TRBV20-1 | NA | CSARGQGDSGELFF | TGCAGTGCTAGAGGTCAGGGGGATTCCGGGGAGCTGTTTTTT
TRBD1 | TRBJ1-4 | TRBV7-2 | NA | CASGPGTGNEKLFF | TGTGCCAGCGGTCCCGGGACAGGGAACGAAAAACTGTTTTTT
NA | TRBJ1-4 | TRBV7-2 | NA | CASSFDSLGELFF | TGTGCCAGCAGCTTTGACAGCCTGGGTGAACTGTTTTTT
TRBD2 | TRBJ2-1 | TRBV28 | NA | CASRGPGLRNEQFF | TGTGCCAGCAGGGGACCGGGACTACGCAATGAGCAGTTCTTC
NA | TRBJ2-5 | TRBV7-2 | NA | CASSTGGTSRPGETQYF | TGTGCCAGCAGCACTGGAGGGACATCGCGGCCTGGAGAGACCCAGTACTTC
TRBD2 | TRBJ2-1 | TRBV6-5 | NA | CASSPLAGEFGEQFF | TGTGCCAGCAGTCCACTAGCGGGAGAATTTGGTGAGCAGTTCTTC
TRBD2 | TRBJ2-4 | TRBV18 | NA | CASSPSLGTSGRRTLAKNIQYF | TGTGCCAGCTCACCATCTCTCGGGACTAGCGGGAGGAGAACCCTAGCCAAAAACATTCAGTACTTC
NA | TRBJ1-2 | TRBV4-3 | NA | CASSQDRQGARLGYTF | TGCGCCAGCAGCCAAGATCGGCAAGGGGCTCGACTTGGCTACACCTTC
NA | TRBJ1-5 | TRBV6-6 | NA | CASRPGNYNQPQHF | TGTGCCAGCAGGCCCGGGAACTATAATCAGCCCCAGCATTTT
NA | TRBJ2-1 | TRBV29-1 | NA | CSVDRFNEQFF | TGCAGCGTAGACAGATTCAATGAGCAGTTCTTC
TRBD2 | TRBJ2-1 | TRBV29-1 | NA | CSVTLLAGVSYNEQFF | TGCAGCGTCACTTTACTAGCGGGGGTCTCCTACAATGAGCAGTTCTTC
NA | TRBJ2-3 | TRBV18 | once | CASSPPARADTQYF | TGTGCCAGCTCACCACCGGCTAGGGCAGATACGCAGTATTTT
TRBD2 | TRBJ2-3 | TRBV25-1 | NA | CASLTSGASTDTQYF | TGTGCCAGTTTGACTAGCGGGGCAAGCACAGATACGCAGTATTTT
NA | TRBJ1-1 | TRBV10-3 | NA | CAIRGQYLNTEAFF | TGTGCCATACGCGGGCAGTATCTGAACACTGAAGCTTTCTTT
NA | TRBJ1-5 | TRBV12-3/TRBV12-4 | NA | CASLLGGGFRQPQHF | TGTGCCAGCCTACTGGGAGGGGGGTTTAGGCAGCCCCAGCATTTT
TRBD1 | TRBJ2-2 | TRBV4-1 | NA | CASSQAPGQGVTGELFF | TGCGCCAGCAGCCAGGCCCCGGGACAGGGTGTGACCGGGGAGCTGTTTTTT
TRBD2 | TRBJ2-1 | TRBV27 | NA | CASSSTLAGDSNEQFF | TGTGCCAGCAGTTCCACCTTAGCGGGAGACTCGAATGAGCAGTTCTTC
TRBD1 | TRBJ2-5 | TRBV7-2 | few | CASSFTRGQETQYF | TGTGCCAGCAGCTTTACCAGGGGGCAGGAGACCCAGTACTTC
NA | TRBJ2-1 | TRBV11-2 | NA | CASRTVRGNYNEQFF | TGTGCCAGCAGAACCGTCAGGGGAAACTACAATGAGCAGTTCTTC
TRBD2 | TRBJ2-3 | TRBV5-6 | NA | CASTVNLGLAPNTQYF | TGTGCCAGCACCGTCAATCTGGGACTAGCTCCCAATACGCAGTATTTT
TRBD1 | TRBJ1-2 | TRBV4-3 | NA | CASSQGRSRGHLIYTF | TGCGCCAGCAGCCAAGGGAGGTCCAGGGGGCATTTGATCTACACCTTC
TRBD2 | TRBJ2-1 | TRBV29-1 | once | CSVVVAGGSNEQFF | TGCAGCGTTGTGGTAGCGGGAGGGTCGAATGAGCAGTTCTTC